The sequence of this T cell receptor beta chain was determined in a study of PD-L1 blockade in urothelial cancer. Time point meaning: pretreatment peripheral blood. Sequenced by immunoSEQ multiplex PCR; TCRdb stores in-frame clones only, minus some. The sample has 98,000 or so clones; nearly 90% are singletons. This sequence was found in a man aged 60 to 75 with urothelial cancer. Sequencing was performed on PBMCs, taken around atezolizumab (anti-PD-L1) treatment.

CDR3 DNA: TGCGCCAGCAGCCAAATTCCCAGCGGGGGAGGGGCAGATACGCAGTATTTT. Protein: CASSQIPSGGGADTQYF. The chain has TRBV5-1 and TRBJ2-3, with TRBD2 matching over 8 bases. Germline V gene data show CDR1 as SGHRS and CDR2 as YFSETQ. The CDR3 has 17 amino acids. The V and J ends lost 4 bases and 4 bases, in that order; junction bases with no gene match: 14. The whole variable domain, filled in from reference TRBV5-1 and TRBJ2-3, reads KAGVTQTPRYLIKTRGQQVTLSCSPISGHRSVSWYQQTPGQGLQFLFEYFSETQRNKGNFPGRFSGRQFSNSRSEMNVSTLELGDSALYLCASSQIPSGGGADTQYFGPGTRLTVL.